The entry below gives a single T cell receptor beta chain sequence along with its context. Hyperthyroidism patients, all newly diagnosed, had under 2 months' duration and ages of 18 to 65. Certain patients were not enrolled. These were patients with other autoimmune diseases, uncontrolled infections, pregnancy or lactation. Each diagnosis was determined on the basis of clinical symptoms, serum thyroxine, TRAb, thyroid ultrasound and orbital computed tomography. This record comes from a study of Graves' ophthalmopathy and Graves' hyperthyroidism. Turning to the study itself: Peripheral blood (taken before any treatment) was collected at initial diagnosis.

As the template, RNA transcripts were used to amplify TCR beta CDR3 regions. After a first-round RT-PCR with HTBI primers, a second-round multiplex PCR was run. TCRdb reprocessed the multiplex PCR reads via MiXCR and lists one record per CDR3 protein. The sample comprises a few hundred thousand distinct CDR3 sequences, around 21% of which are singletons, and more than 2.5% rests with the top ten. This receptor was identified in a woman under 30 with stable Graves' hyperthyroidism. Sequenced: peripheral blood.

CDR3 coding DNA: TGTGCCAGCAGACCGCCGGGGACGTCTACGTTGGAGACCCAGTACTTC. It codes for CASRPPGTSTLETQYF. The rearrangement joins TRBV11-2 to TRBJ2-5, with D perhaps matching TRBD1 or TRBD2 (5 bases each). The CDR3 spans 16 residues. V lost 6 bases and J lost 5, with 22 bases in between. Germline-derived CDR1 and CDR2 are SGHAT and FQNNGV.